This record covers a single TCR beta chain. Its target is not known. The junction does not match germline at one end; this may be a read error. The data originate from a study of T-cell reconstitution after alpha-beta-depleted transplantation in children. During its preparation, the TCRbeta library received unique molecular identifiers. TCRdb itself ran the PCR reads through MiXCR, one entry per CDR3 protein. The data show hundreds of thousands of distinct CDR3 sequences, around 13% seen once. General study points: Roughly two months post-transplant, alpha-beta T cells reportedly originated from several hundred graft clones that had expanded. For some patients, TCRbeta diversity was high at day 60 because of recipient T cells and thymic progenitors that survived. The main origin of T-cell counts and diversity one year after transplant was newly produced T cells.

This CDR3 spans 15 amino acids. The V gene's germline CDR1 is SGHVS and CDR2 FNYEAQ. This chain connects TRBV7-6 to TRBJ1-1; 8 nucleotides align to TRBD1. The TCR was taken from a girl aged 2 to 9 with congenital amegakaryocytic thrombocytopenia, due to receive a stem cell transplant. The specimen comprised PBMCs, sampled before TCRalphabeta/CD19-depleted stem cell transplant. The CDR3 here is CACSRRQGMRTEAFF. The DNA of the CDR3 is TGTGCCTGCAGCCGACGACAGGGGATGAGAACTGAAGCTTTCTTT.